A selection of T cell receptor beta chains follows, all from one sample in a study of blood T cell repertoires in COVID-19. The assay was immunoSEQ multiplex PCR, and TCRdb's table has in-frame clones only and misses some. The sample contains 100,000 to 150,000 clones, roughly nine tenths of which appear only once. Sequenced input: peripheral blood. The receptors originated from a human donor in a cohort sampled during active COVID-19. Both conserved end residues are part of each CDR3. D genes are given only for firm matches. Clone size is shown for a subset of rows, as once, few, many or a class of expanded clone.

clone_size	d_call	v_call	j_call	cdr3_nt	cdr3_aa
.	.	TRBV7-8	TRBJ1-2	TGTGCCAGCAGCTTAGTAAGGGGAATTCGTTCCTATGGCTACACCTTC	CASSLVRGIRSYGYTF
.	.	TRBV3-1/TRBV3-2	TRBJ1-1	TGTGCCAGCAGCCCCCAGGGAAGAGTGAACACTGAAGCTTTCTTT	CASSPQGRVNTEAFF
.	.	TRBV5-8	TRBJ1-2	TGTGCCAGCAGACACAGGGTTGGTGGTCACTATGGCTACACCTTC	CASRHRVGGHYGYTF
.	TRBD2	TRBV19	TRBJ2-1	TGTGCCAGCCAGCGGGGGCTTTACAATGAGCAGTTCTTC	CASQRGLYNEQFF
.	.	TRBV19	TRBJ1-2	TGTGCCAGTAGTATAGCCCGGAACTATGGCTACACCTTC	CASSIARNYGYTF
.	.	TRBV29-1	TRBJ1-1	TGCAGCGTTGAAAAGGGTGAAGGGAGGGGGTCTTTCTTT	CSVEKGEGRGSFF
.	.	TRBV15	TRBJ1-3	TGTGCCACCAGCGAAACCCTAGGCAGCTCTGGAAACACCATATATTTT	CATSETLGSSGNTIYF
.	TRBD1	TRBV5-1	TRBJ2-7	TGCGCCAGCAGCTTGAGGGGTCGACAGGGGGCCTACGAGCAGTACTTC	CASSLRGRQGAYEQYF
.	.	TRBV30	TRBJ1-4	TGTGCCTGGAGTGACCTTCCCCAGGCAGCTAATGAAAAACTGTTTTTT	CAWSDLPQAANEKLFF
.	TRBD2	TRBV28	TRBJ2-3	TGTGCCAGCAGTCCCGGGACTAGCGGGCAAAGCACAGATACGCAGTATTTT	CASSPGTSGQSTDTQYF
.	TRBD1	TRBV5-4	TRBJ2-1	TGTGCCAGCAGCCGAGACGGGGACAGGGAGACAAATGAGCAGTTCTTC	CASSRDGDRETNEQFF
.	.	TRBV9	TRBJ2-3	TGTGCCAGCAGCGTAGCAGGGGATACTAGCACAGATACGCAGTATTTT	CASSVAGDTSTDTQYF
.	.	TRBV2	TRBJ1-1	TGTGCCAGCAGTGGGGGACTACCGAACACTGAAGCTTTCTTT	CASSGGLPNTEAFF
.	.	TRBV7-6	TRBJ2-2	TGTGCCAGCAGCTTAGTGACAGTGAACACCGGGGAGCTGTTTTTT	CASSLVTVNTGELFF
.	.	TRBV5-8	TRBJ1-2	TGTGCCAGCAGCCCCTATGACTATGGCTACACCTTC	CASSPYDYGYTF
.	.	TRBV13	TRBJ2-2	TGTGCCAGCAGCTTAGGCAGAAGGGGCACCGGGGAGCTGTTTTTT	CASSLGRRGTGELFF
.	.	TRBV15	TRBJ1-5	TGTGCCACCAGCAGAGCGTTAGGGGTCAAAGGTATTTTTCAGCCCCAGCATTTT	CATSRALGVKGIFQPQHF
.	.	TRBV19	TRBJ1-4	TGTGCCAGTAGTCCAGGGACACCTGATGAAAAACTGTTTTTT	CASSPGTPDEKLFF
.	TRBD2	TRBV7-2	TRBJ2-7	TGTGCCAGCAGCCCCAGCCCTAGCGGGAGTATGGGCGAGCAGTACTTC	CASSPSPSGSMGEQYF
few	.	TRBV25-1	TRBJ1-1	TGTGCCAGCAGCCAAGGGGCAGGGCCTCAAGCTTTCTTT	CASSQGAGPQAFF
.	TRBD2	TRBV9	TRBJ2-2	TGTGCCAGCAGCGTACTAGCGGGGTCCGGGGCCGGGGAGCTGTTTTTT	CASSVLAGSGAGELFF
once	.	TRBV11-2	TRBJ2-3	TGTGCCAGCAGCTTAGTCCTAGCGTCTGGTACGCAGTATTTT	CASSLVLASGTQYF
.	.	TRBV18	TRBJ2-5	TGTGCCAGCTCACCCGGCCAAGAGACCCAGTACTTC	CASSPGQETQYF
.	.	TRBV11-2	TRBJ1-1	TGTGCCAGCAGCTTAGAGGGAGTGGGAAAAGCTTTCTTT	CASSLEGVGKAFF
.	TRBD2	TRBV18	TRBJ2-5	TGTGCCAGCTCACCTACTAGCGGGGCGGAAGAGACCCAGTACTTC	CASSPTSGAEETQYF
.	.	TRBV5-6	TRBJ2-5	TGTGCCAGCAGCCCGACGACAGTACGTGGGGAGACCCAGTACTTC	CASSPTTVRGETQYF
few	.	TRBV4-1	TRBJ1-4	TGCGCCAGCAGCCCTCGGTCACTAATATTGGAAAAACTGTTTTTT	CASSPRSLILEKLFF
.	TRBD2	TRBV10-3	TRBJ2-1	TGTGCCACGACGACTAGCGGGCTTGACCGGAACTCCTACAATGAGCAGTTCTTC	CATTTSGLDRNSYNEQFF
.	.	TRBV9	TRBJ1-6	TGTGCCAGCAGCGTAAGTTCCGAGTTTTCACCCCTCCACTTT	CASSVSSEFSPLHF
once	.	TRBV28	TRBJ1-4	TGTGCCAGCAGTTCCCCTCTTACTAATGAAAAACTGTTTTTT	CASSSPLTNEKLFF
.	.	TRBV28	TRBJ2-3	TGTGCCAGCAAAGTCCCCGGACAGGAGGGAGATACGCAGTATTTT	CASKVPGQEGDTQYF
.	.	TRBV10-1	TRBJ2-3	TGCGCCAGCAGTGAGTCGGCCCCAGATACGCAGTATTTT	CASSESAPDTQYF
.	TRBD2	TRBV11-2	TRBJ2-1	TGTGCCAGCAGGCATACTAGCGGAGACAATGAGCAGTTCTTC	CASRHTSGDNEQFF
once	.	TRBV5-1	TRBJ2-3	TGCGCCAGCAGCTTGGGCGGGGAAGATACGCAGTATTTT	CASSLGGEDTQYF
.	TRBD2	TRBV5-4	TRBJ2-2	TGTGCCAGCAGCTTGGTGGCGGGGGGGCCCCCGAACACCGGGGAGCTGTTTTTT	CASSLVAGGPPNTGELFF
.	.	TRBV6-5	TRBJ1-5	TGTGCCAGCAGGGGGCAGGGCGGTCAGCCCCAGCATTTT	CASRGQGGQPQHF
.	.	TRBV11-3	TRBJ1-6	TGTGCCAGCAGCTTAGAGGGCGTGTATAATTCACCCCTCCACTTT	CASSLEGVYNSPLHF
.	TRBD1	TRBV11-2	TRBJ1-1	TGTGCCAGCAGCCCACAGGGGGAGGGAACTGAAGCTTTCTTT	CASSPQGEGTEAFF
.	TRBD2	TRBV5-4	TRBJ2-2	TGTGCCAGCAGCTCGGGACTAGCGGGAAACACCGGGGAGCTGTTTTTT	CASSSGLAGNTGELFF